This record looks at one T cell receptor beta chain sequence and its context. Its antigen remains unknown. A multiplex PCR was run with 60 Vbeta primers and 13 Jbeta primers. Generated by immunoSEQ multiplex PCR, the TCRdb table keeps only in-frame clones and is missing some. The profile shows 150,000 to 200,000 clones, over 70% of them singletons. This specimen comes from a study of cytomegalovirus exposure and HLA in healthy donors. The study, taken as a whole, reports: V- and J-gene trimming of TCR beta was linked (in a later analysis) to a missense DCLRE1C variant. Compared with the approximately 680-donor mean, an Asian-associated ancestry cluster reportedly had fewer N-insertions, according to a later analysis. According to the study, around 150 TCR beta chains were cytomegalovirus-associated.

The sequence was collected from a woman between 25 and 40 years old in good health and CMV-seronegative. The sequencing input was PBMCs.

The CDR3 is CASTSRGSEGRQYF. Here the CDR3 DNA reads TGTGCCAGCACAAGCAGGGGCTCAGAAGGGCGGCAGTACTTC. The chain carries TRBV28 and TRBJ2-7; a weak D match, TRBD1 (6 bases). CDR1 is MDHEN, CDR2 SYDVKM, per germline. The CDR3 extends over 14 amino acids. Between the trimmed V and J ends, which lost 7 bases and 9 bases, there was a span of 22 bases.